What follows are 27 T cell receptor beta chains derived from one specimen sequenced in a study of blood T cells in healthy people across ages. Sample-barcoded 5' priming and a J-beta primer mix drove a second PCR of about 6 to 12 cycles. TCRdb reanalysed the 5' RACE reads using MiXCR and keeps one entry per CDR3 protein. This sample has about 1.8 million distinct CDR3 sequences; 49% occur once, and the top ten carry approximately 2.1%. The sample taken for sequencing was blood. The receptor set was obtained from a woman in her thirties or forties in good health.

This rearrangement joins TRBV7-2 to TRBJ2-3; 10 positions match TRBD1. V lost 2 bases and J lost 2; bases outside the gene matches: 7. The CDR3 loop spans 17 amino acids. CDR1 and CDR2 (germline): SGHTA, FQGNSA. CDR3 region: CASSLLGQGSITDTQYF. CDR3 nucleotides: TGTGCCAGCAGCTTACTGGGACAGGGGTCAATCACAGATACGCAGTATTTT.

This chain joins TRBV7-8 and TRBJ2-7; D unclear. Germline CDR1 is SGHVS and CDR2 is FQNEAQ. This CDR3 region has 14 residues. The V end lost 1 base, the J end lost 3 bases, and 10 bases lay between the germline ends. The CDR3 DNA follows: TGTGCCAGCAGCTTAGTGGCGTTAGGCTACGAGCAGTACTTC. Translation: CASSLVALGYEQYF.

This chain uses TRBV25-1 with TRBJ2-1; 11 positions match TRBD2. CDR1 and CDR2 (germline): MGHDK, SYGVNS. The CDR3 is made up of 13 amino acids. V shed 11 bases, J shed 6 bases, and the junction held 6 bases outside the gene matches. The CDR3 nucleotides read TGTGCCGGCAATGGACTAGCGGGCAATGAGCAGTTCTTC. It codes for CAGNGLAGNEQFF.

This chain uses TRBV20-1 with TRBJ2-5; D ambiguous. Germline V CDR1 and CDR2: DFQATT, SNEGSKA (reference sequence). The V and J ends lost 6 bases and 2 bases respectively, with 10 bases between them. The CDR3 spans 12 residues. The CDR3 bases are TGCAGTGCGGGCGGCTGGCAAGAGACCCAGTACTTC. Amino acids: CSAGGWQETQYF.

The V call is TRBV7-9, the J call TRBJ2-7; 8 bases agree with TRBD1. The CDR3 totals 14 residues. Unmatched junction bases numbered 9, after V lost 6 bases and J lost 5 bases. Germline V gives CDR1 SEHNR, CDR2 FQNEAQ (reference sequence). The CDR3 sequence: CASRRTGNVDEQYF. CDR3 coding DNA: TGTGCCAGCAGAAGGACAGGGAATGTCGACGAGCAGTACTTC.

In its sample, this clonotype was seen a few times. The chain joins TRBV4-2 to TRBJ2-7; D might be TRBD1 (5 bases). The V gene's germline CDR1 is LGHNA and CDR2 YNFKEQ. The V end was cut by 4 bases, the J end by 7 bases, with 14 bases between. The CDR3 runs to 13 residues. CDR3 residues: CASSRSQVGEQYF. CDR3 DNA: TGTGCCAGCAGCCGGTCACAGGTTGGTGAGCAGTACTTC.

The J gene is TRBJ2-4, the V gene TRBV28, with no clear D. The V end was cut by 5 bases, the J end by 5 bases, with 13 bases between. Germline V gene lookup returns CDR1 MDHEN and CDR2 SYDVKM. CDR3 length: 14 residues. CDR3 in amino acids: CASSPTTNENIQYF. CDR3 DNA sequence: TGTGCCAGCAGTCCGACGACCAACGAAAACATTCAGTACTTC. The complete variable domain, with remaining parts taken from reference TRBV28 and TRBJ2-4, reads DVKVTQSSRYLVKRTGEKVFLECVQDMDHENMFWYRQDPGLGLRLIYFSYDVKMKEKGDIPEGYSVSREKKERFSLILESASTNQTSMYLCASSPTTNENIQYFGAGTRLSVL.

The J gene is TRBJ2-3, the V gene TRBV10-3, with a possible D match to TRBD2 (6 bases). CDR3 length equals 14 residues. Trimming pared 5 bases from V and 3 bases from J, leaving 12 bases between. The germline gives CDR1 ENHRY, CDR2 SYGVKD. CDR3 sequence (DNA): TGTGCCATCAGTTATTCAGGGAGGACAGATACGCAGTATTTT. It encodes CAISYSGRTDTQYF.

This clonotype was recorded a few times. The chain recombines TRBV20-1 with TRBJ2-5; D remains unclear. This CDR3 region has 14 residues. CDR1 is DFQATT and CDR2 is SNEGSKA in the germline V gene (reference sequence). V was trimmed by 5 bases and J by 0 bases, leaving 13 bases between them. In DNA, the CDR3 is TGCAGTGCTGCCCCTACAAAGTACCAAGAGACCCAGTACTTC. Amino acids: CSAAPTKYQETQYF.

V usage is TRBV6-2 or TRBV6-3 and J usage is TRBJ2-5; TRBD1 or TRBD2 may be the D gene (6 bases each). CDR3 length: 16 amino acids. V lost 6 bases and J 4 bases, leaving 21 bases between the germline ends. Looked up from germline, CDR1 is MNHEY and CDR2 is SVGEGT. CDR3 coding DNA: TGTGCCAGCAGCTTCCGGATTAGGGGGGCTGGAGAGACCCAGTACTTC. This gives the protein CASSFRIRGAGETQYF.

Notes on this clonotype: An end of the junction does not agree with germline; a read error may underlie this. The chain joins TRBV7-7 to TRBJ2-7; TRBD2 matches 14 bases. The J call may be in error: the DNA end matches TRBJ2-5 better. Germline CDR1 and CDR2: SSHAT and FNYEAQ (reference sequence). The CDR3 is made up of 17 amino acids. The CDR3 protein is CASSLTPGLAGVKTQYF. For the CDR3, the DNA is TGTGCTAGCAGCTTGACCCCGGGACTAGCGGGGGTTAAGACCCAGTACTTC.

The rearrangement uses TRBV7-8 and TRBJ2-5, with 13 bases identical to TRBD2. The germline CDR1 and CDR2 sequences are SGHVS and FQNEAQ. The CDR3 covers 17 residues. V lost 1 base to trimming and J lost 2 bases; unmatched junction nucleotides: 4. CDR3 loop: CASSLVGTSGVQETQYF. Here the CDR3 DNA reads TGTGCCAGCAGCTTAGTAGGGACTAGCGGGGTTCAAGAGACCCAGTACTTC.

The V and J genes are TRBV28 and TRBJ2-7, with TRBD2 matching over 8 bases. CDR3 length: 13 residues. V shed 7 bases, J shed 1 base, and the junction held 3 bases outside the gene matches. Germline assignment: CDR1 MDHEN and CDR2 SYDVKM. In DNA, the CDR3 is TGTGCCAGCAAGGGCGGGGGGTCCTACGAGCAGTACTTC. It encodes CASKGGGSYEQYF.

This chain connects TRBV18 to TRBJ1-2, with D uncertain. CDR1 is KGHSH, CDR2 LQKENI, per germline. CDR3 size: 13 residues. Between the trimmed V and J ends, which lost 3 bases and 6 bases, there was a span of 11 bases. CDR3 nucleotide sequence: TGTGCCAGCTCACCGAGATCCCGGGATGGCTACACCTTC. Protein product: CASSPRSRDGYTF.

For the CDR3, the DNA is TGCGCCAGCAGCTCCGACCGTGGACTTGGGCCAGATACGCAGTATTTT. Translation: CASSSDRGLGPDTQYF. V usage is TRBV4-3 and J usage is TRBJ2-3, with D tentatively TRBD2 (5 bases). Germline V gene data show CDR1 as LGHNA and CDR2 as YSLEER. Trimming took off 5 bases at V and 4 bases at J, with 19 bases between the two ends. CDR3 length: 16 residues.

The chain links TRBV6-6 to TRBJ2-1; D unresolved. This CDR3 contains 15 residues. With 6 bases removed from V and 4 bases from J, the gap between germline ends came to 16 bases. CDR1 is MNHNY and CDR2 is SVGAGI in the germline V gene (reference sequence). CDR3 amino acids: CASSHSFLGYNEQFF. The CDR3 region has the DNA TGTGCCAGCAGCCACTCTTTCCTTGGGTACAATGAGCAGTTCTTC.

The chain has TRBV20-1 and TRBJ1-4; 8 positions agree with TRBD1. CDR1 and CDR2 (germline): DFQATT, SNEGSKA (reference sequence). The CDR3 loop spans 15 amino acids. J was trimmed by 6 bases and V by 3 bases; bases with no gene match: 9. The CDR3 spells CSASRDRPRDEKLFF. The DNA of the CDR3 is TGCAGTGCTAGTCGGGACAGGCCCAGGGATGAAAAACTGTTTTTT.

The chain carries TRBV6-6 and TRBJ2-3; 8 nucleotides align to TRBD2. The V and J ends lost 2 bases and 2 bases, in that order; junction bases with no gene match: 3. From germline, CDR1 is MNHNY and CDR2 SVGAGI (reference sequence). This CDR3 is 15 amino acids long. In nucleotides, the CDR3 is TGTGCCAGCAGTTACCGGCGGGGGGACACAGATACGCAGTATTTT. Amino acid sequence: CASSYRRGDTDTQYF.

The V gene is TRBV10-3, the J gene TRBJ2-5, with D possibly TRBD1 on 6 matching bases. Germline V CDR1 and CDR2: ENHRY, SYGVKD. CDR3 length equals 13 residues. V lost 3 bases and J lost 11, with 16 bases in between. The CDR3 loop is CAISDGPSGEQYF. The CDR3 DNA sequence: TGTGCCATCAGTGACGGTCCTTCAGGGGAGCAGTACTTC.

CDR3 residues: CASSLEAWVRGVSYNEQFF. CDR3 DNA sequence: TGCGCCAGCAGCTTGGAGGCCTGGGTGCGGGGGGTCTCCTACAATGAGCAGTTCTTC. The J gene is TRBJ2-1, the V gene TRBV5-1; 8 positions agree with TRBD2. The germline gives CDR1 SGHRS, CDR2 YFSETQ. CDR3 length equals 19 residues. With V trimmed by 0 bases and J by 0 bases, 11 bases remained unmatched.

The rearrangement joins TRBV20-1 to TRBJ2-1, with 9 bases aligning to TRBD2. Germline loops: CDR1 DFQATT, CDR2 SNEGSKA (reference sequence). CDR3 length: 14 amino acids. The junction had 10 bases not matched to a gene; V was cut back by 6 bases and J by 7 bases. CDR3 region: CSAKSAGGRNEQFF. The CDR3 region has the DNA TGCAGTGCGAAGTCGGCGGGGGGGCGTAATGAGCAGTTCTTC.

This clonotype was seen more than once but under ten times. The genes are TRBV20-1 and TRBJ2-5, with D tentatively TRBD1 (5 bases). Trimming took 0 bases from V and 5 from J, leaving 10 bases between them. The germline gives CDR1 DFQATT, CDR2 SNEGSKA (reference sequence). CDR3 length: 13 amino acids. CDR3 nucleotides: TGCAGTGCTAGAGATCAAGGGGCGGAGACCCAGTACTTC. Translating gives CSARDQGAETQYF.

Only a few counts were recorded for this clonotype. V gene TRBV29-1 combines with J gene TRBJ1-2; no reliable D call. The V gene's germline CDR1 is SQVTM and CDR2 ANQGSEA. Trimming took off 4 bases at V and 2 bases at J, with 8 bases between the two ends. The CDR3 spans 12 residues. The CDR3 loop reads CSVGPENYGYTF. CDR3 coding DNA: TGCAGCGTTGGACCGGAGAACTATGGCTACACCTTC.

The rearrangement links TRBV28 to TRBJ2-1, with 9 bases aligning to TRBD2. The CDR3 spans 14 residues. J gave up 3 bases and V 7 bases, and 4 bases lay outside the gene matches. CDR1 MDHEN and CDR2 SYDVKM come from the germline V gene. DNA for the CDR3: TGTGCCAGCAACGTAGCGGGGGACTACAATGAGCAGTTCTTC. As protein: CASNVAGDYNEQFF.

The rearrangement joins TRBV6-1 to TRBJ2-5, with D possibly TRBD1 on 6 matching bases. Trimming left V 5 bases short and J 0 bases short, with 19 bases between. This CDR3 region has 17 residues. The V gene's germline CDR1 is MNHNS and CDR2 SASEGT. CDR3 region: CASSRTRAGVYQETQYF. Written as DNA, the CDR3 is TGTGCCAGCAGTCGAACTAGGGCAGGGGTGTACCAAGAGACCCAGTACTTC.

The V call is TRBV5-1, the J call TRBJ2-4; TRBD1 agrees at 9 bases. CDR3 length: 14 amino acids. V lost 4 bases, J lost 7 bases, and 6 bases stayed unmatched. Per germline, CDR1 SGHRS and CDR2 YFSETQ. The CDR3 sequence: CASSIDGQGNIQYF. Written as DNA, the CDR3 is TGCGCCAGCAGCATAGACGGACAGGGGAACATTCAGTACTTC.

This clonotype showed up just a few times. The chain has TRBV5-1 and TRBJ1-6, with 8 bases lining up with TRBD1. V lost 1 base, J lost 7 bases, and 4 bases stayed unmatched. Per the germline V gene, CDR1 is SGHRS and CDR2 is YFSETQ. This CDR3 spans 15 amino acids. CDR3 nucleotide sequence: TGCGCCAGCAGCTTGTTGGGACAGGAGAATTCACCCCTCCACTTT. Translation gives CASSLLGQENSPLHF.